The entry that follows covers one T cell receptor (beta chain) sequence. Its antigen target is currently unknown. The input lacks base qualities; no much larger clone sits a single base away. The patients had resection in Japan or China between about 2013 and 2017. Two lung cancer pathologists independently confirmed the histologic diagnosis of each case on H&E slides. For nucleic acid extraction, premalignant or tumor cells were enriched by macro-dissection following pathologic assessment. The AllPrep DNA/RNA FFPE Kit was used to isolate DNA from FFPE tissue. TCR beta CDR3 regions were sequenced from DNA using the immunoSEQ hsTCRbeta Kit. As for the original processing: The ImmunoSEQ Analyzer was used to analyse the TCR sequencing data. T cell clonality was defined as 1 minus Pielou's evenness computed on productive rearrangements. To measure T cell diversity, the inverse Simpson index was applied to productive templates. T cell density was defined as TCR beta template counts normalized to usable DNA, with usable DNA estimated by amplification and sequencing of housekeeping genes. Two-sided Kruskal-Wallis tests were used to compare TCR metrics between histologic stages. TCRdb provides this immuneACCESS table in a form limited to in-frame rearrangements. Some clones are lacking; in checked studies, under half of them reflect an unresolved V gene, and why the rest are absent is not known. V, J and clone size reflect that table, while D and trimming were determined from the DNA. This sample gives 3,500 to 4,500 clones in total; 65% to 90% of them show up just once. The biggest ten clones account for over 2% of the sample.

The sample comes from a study of immune evolution from preneoplasia to lung adenocarcinoma (dated by TCRdb to the early 2020s). For the study in its entirety: HLA loss of heterozygosity was observed in approximately 7%, 15% and 30% of AIS, MIA and ADC lesions, respectively, and was not observed in any AAH lesions. The study used immune gene expression, TCR sequencing and multiplex immunofluorescence to profile the immune contexture of lung adenocarcinoma precursors and invasive adenocarcinoma. Resected precursor lesions (AAH, AIS, MIA) and invasive adenocarcinomas were compared with paired morphologically normal lung tissue. Sample size was based on specimen availability rather than a prior power calculation. The immune data were integrated with whole exome sequencing and methylation data from the same cohort of nodules. In total, the cohort included 50 to 65 patients with pulmonary nodules, all of whom underwent surgical resection. TCR sequencing data were obtained from 55 or so patients. The study reported that about 100 samples were used for TCR sequencing. POLYSOLVER was used to infer class I HLA alleles from exome data, and LOHHLA was used to detect allele-specific HLA loss.

CDR1 and CDR2 are drawn from the germline V gene: MNHNS, SASEGT. Taken from cysteine to phenylalanine, the CDR3 has 14 residues. Left in the record is the CDR3 DNA by itself, 42 bases read in frame from the first base. Germline trimming: 5 bases from V, 0 bases from J; junction bases outside gene matches: 3. On the study overall, not on this receptor specifically: Normal lung had the highest top T cell clone frequencies, which appeared to decline progressively from AAH through AIS, MIA and invasive adenocarcinoma. Because every patient came from Japan and China, how well the results apply to Western populations was uncertain. T cell clonality was highest in KRAS-mutant nodules compared with EGFR-mutant or double wild-type lesions. Clonality was highest in normal lung, while later-stage lesions appeared to show lower clonality but higher T cell density and diversity. Findings were based on association rather than direct causation; larger cohorts with long-term follow-up and longitudinal biopsies were deemed needed.

The rearrangement combines TRBV6-1 with TRBJ1-1; TRBD1 aligns with 7 central bases. The sample consisted of FFPE invasive lung adenocarcinoma tissue. The sample's cell subset or site label, decoded: frankly invasive lung adenocarcinoma (ADC). This clonotype originated in a person between 45 and 65 years old with lung adenocarcinoma. The DNA sequence is given as TGTGCCAGCAGTCCAGGGGGTATGAACACTGAAGCTTTCTTT. Translated, this gives CASSPGGMNTEAFF.